This entry lists 4 T cell receptor beta chains sequenced from one sample in a study of control samples from healthy donors and cancer patients. The method was immunoSEQ multiplex PCR; TCRdb's version includes in-frame clones alone and lacks a portion of them. The repertoire includes more than 95,000 clones, about four fifths of them detected once, and over 10% sits in the top ten. Sample: blood. All receptors come from a woman aged 45-65 years in good health.

The rearrangement links TRBV19 to TRBJ1-1, with D tentatively TRBD1 (6 bases). Trimming cost V 8 bases and J 3 bases, with 10 bases left between them. Germline V lookup: CDR1 LNHDA, CDR2 SQIVND (reference sequence). The CDR3 covers 12 residues. CDR3 protein: CASRQAYTEAFF. In DNA form, the CDR3 reads TGTGCCAGTCGACAGGCTTACACTGAAGCTTTCTTT.

With respect to this clone: Distinct nucleotide sequences in the sample also encode this CDR3. The V and J genes are TRBV5-1 and TRBJ1-1, with no clear D. The CDR3 sequence is 13 residues long. Per germline, CDR1 SGHRS and CDR2 YFSETQ. Trimming left V 0 bases short and J 1 base short, with 4 bases between. The CDR3 region is CASSLARNTEAFF. CDR3 nucleotides: TGCGCCAGCAGCTTGGCACGGAACACTGAAGCTTTCTTT.

The count of this clone is one. The chain links TRBV9 to TRBJ2-3; possibly TRBD2 for D (6 bases). The V end was cut by 2 bases, the J end by 0 bases, with 10 bases between. The CDR3 covers 15 residues. Germline V gene sequence: CDR1 SGDLS, CDR2 YYNGEE. The CDR3 region has the DNA TGTGCCAGCAGCGTCGCAGCGGGCAGCACAGATACGCAGTATTTT. Amino acids: CASSVAAGSTDTQYF.

CDR3 protein: CASSRLNTEAFF. DNA for the CDR3: TGTGCCAGCAGTCGACTGAACACTGAAGCTTTCTTT. V is TRBV6-6 and J is TRBJ1-1; the D is unclear. This CDR3 is built from 12 residues. The ends were cut back, 5 bases at V and 0 bases at J, with 4 bases in the middle. In germline, CDR1 is MNHNY, CDR2 SVGAGI (reference sequence).